This is a list of T cell receptor beta chains from one sample in a study of T cell changes during pregnancy in multiple sclerosis. Here immunoSEQ multiplex PCR was the method, and the copy in TCRdb shows in-frame clones only, minus some. This table holds around 88,000 clones, roughly 92% found once. The source material was peripheral blood, sampled in the first trimester of pregnancy. The receptors were sampled from a female donor with multiple sclerosis, enrolled in a pregnancy study. CDR3s leave out the opening cysteine and the closing phenylalanine or tryptophan.

>TRBV6-1
ASSETGVQETQY
>TRBV6-6
ASRDRDRNIQY
>TRBV5-6
ASSLEGGGDQPQH
>TRBV10-3
AIRSTGVSNSPLH
>TRBV5-4
ASSRSGGSYNEQF
>TRBV10-3
AISDRASGRTNEQF
>TRBV10-1
ASRRRTERVNTEAF
>TRBV7-9
ASSLTDRVSEQY
>TRBV4-3
ASSPKDRGPNTEAF
>TRBV19
ASQGTGEKLF
>TRBV19
ASSIGTSGRGTF
>TRBV30
AWSPRETQY
>TRBV5-1
ASSPGVGGANGYT
>TRBV10-3
AISDGQAPSNQPQH
>TRBV6-1
ASSEGRPRVLLPYEQY
>TRBV28
ASSFISPDRAGGYT
>TRBV7-9
ASKTTGHYGYT
>TRBV10-3
ATRGQGDNSPLH
>TRBV13
ASSFQGSYGYT
>TRBV2
ASSFDRNSNQPQH
>TRBV6-5
ASSYVAKNNEQF
>TRBV6-4
ASRAEGGVNTEAF
>TRBV5-6
ASSRRAIYSNQPQH
>TRBV6-5
ASSYKRGISETQY
>TRBV7-2
ASSYAGTSAPATQY
>TRBV27
ASTNGGQENTGELF
>TRBV27
ASSQRGPVTGELF
>TRBV14
ASSQRAGGIDTQY
>TRBV5-1
ASSPRTGNSPLH
>TRBV28
ASYRDSHYEQY
>TRBV7-2
ASSLFFQGASGNTIY
>TRBV5-1
ASSSGQEINYGYT
>TRBV2
ASVPGFNQPQH
>TRBV27
ASSLPGNTEAF
>TRBV2
ASSESRRGPQETQY
>TRBV7-3
ASSLIGGIVNTEAF
>TRBV7-3
ASSWRDRYVQNNYEQY
>TRBV10-3
AIDSTGSYNEQF